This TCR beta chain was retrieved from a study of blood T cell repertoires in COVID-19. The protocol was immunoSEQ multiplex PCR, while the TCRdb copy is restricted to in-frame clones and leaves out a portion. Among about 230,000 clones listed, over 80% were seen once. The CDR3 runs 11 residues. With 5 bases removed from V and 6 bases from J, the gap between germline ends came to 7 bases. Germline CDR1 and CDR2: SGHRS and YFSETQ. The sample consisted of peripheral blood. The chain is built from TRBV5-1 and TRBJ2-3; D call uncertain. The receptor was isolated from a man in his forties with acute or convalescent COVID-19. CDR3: CASRVRDTQYF. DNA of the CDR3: TGCGCCAGCAGAGTCAGGGATACGCAGTATTTT.